The clone carrying this TCR beta chain appeared many times. Its antigen is as yet unknown. There are 16 residues in the CDR3. The V gene's germline CDR1 is MNHEY and CDR2 SMNVEV (reference sequence). V was clipped by 6 bases and J by 4 bases; unmatched bases: 8. This specimen belongs to a study of early T cells in non-severe SARS-CoV-2 infection. Across the study: Chains were not paired, and sequencing was done on bulk RNA from unsorted whole blood.

Individual cDNA molecules were tagged with unique molecular identifiers, the study reported. TCRdb used MiXCR to reprocess the 5' RACE reads, holding one entry per CDR3 protein. The table lists 70,000 or so distinct CDR3 sequences, 12% of them singletons, with around 1.3% in the top ten. Study findings and constraints: VDJdb matches were skewed toward anti-spike CD8 T cell responses.

The sample taken for sequencing was whole blood. The V call is TRBV27, the J call TRBJ2-6; 8 bases align to TRBD1. This clonotype was sampled from an adult who was a healthcare worker with PCR-confirmed SARS-CoV-2 infection or an uninfected control (not recorded which). CDR3 sequence: CASREQGAQGANVLTF. The CDR3 region has the DNA TGTGCCAGCAGGGAGCAGGGGGCGCAAGGGGCCAACGTCCTGACTTTC.